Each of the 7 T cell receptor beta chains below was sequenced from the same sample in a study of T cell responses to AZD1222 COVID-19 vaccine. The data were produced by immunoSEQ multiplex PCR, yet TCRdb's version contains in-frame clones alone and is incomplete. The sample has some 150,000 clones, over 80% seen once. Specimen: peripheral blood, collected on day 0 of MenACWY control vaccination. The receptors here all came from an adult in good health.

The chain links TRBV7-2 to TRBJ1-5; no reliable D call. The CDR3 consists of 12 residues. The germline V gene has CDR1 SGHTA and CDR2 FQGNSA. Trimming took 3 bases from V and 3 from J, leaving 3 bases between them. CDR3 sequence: CASSFYNQPQHF. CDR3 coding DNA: TGTGCCAGCAGCTTCTACAATCAGCCCCAGCATTTT.

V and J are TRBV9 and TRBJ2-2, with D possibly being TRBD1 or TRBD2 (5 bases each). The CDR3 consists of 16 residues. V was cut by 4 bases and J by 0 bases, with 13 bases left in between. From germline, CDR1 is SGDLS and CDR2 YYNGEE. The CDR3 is CASSRRDRANTGELFF. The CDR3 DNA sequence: TGTGCCAGCAGCCGCCGGGACCGCGCGAACACCGGGGAGCTGTTTTTT.

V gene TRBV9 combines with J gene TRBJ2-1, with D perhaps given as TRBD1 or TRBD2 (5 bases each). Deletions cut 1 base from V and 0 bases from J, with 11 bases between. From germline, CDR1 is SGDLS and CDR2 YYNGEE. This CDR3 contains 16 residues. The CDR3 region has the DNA TGTGCCAGCAGCGTAAGCCACGGGACCTCCTACAATGAGCAGTTCTTC. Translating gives CASSVSHGTSYNEQFF.

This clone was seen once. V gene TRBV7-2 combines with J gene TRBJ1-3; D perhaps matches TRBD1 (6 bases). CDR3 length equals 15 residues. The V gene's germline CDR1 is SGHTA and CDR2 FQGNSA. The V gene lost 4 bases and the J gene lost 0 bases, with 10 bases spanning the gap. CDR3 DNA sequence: TGTGCCAGCAGCTCCGGGACAAGCTCTGGAAACACCATATATTTT. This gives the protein CASSSGTSSGNTIYF. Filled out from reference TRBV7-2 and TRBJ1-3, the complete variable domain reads GAGVSQSPSNKVTEKGKDVELRCDPISGHTALYWYRQSLGQGLEFLIYFQGNSAPDKSGLPSDRFSAERTGGSVSTLTIQRTQQEDSAVYLCASSSGTSSGNTIYFGEGSWLTVV.

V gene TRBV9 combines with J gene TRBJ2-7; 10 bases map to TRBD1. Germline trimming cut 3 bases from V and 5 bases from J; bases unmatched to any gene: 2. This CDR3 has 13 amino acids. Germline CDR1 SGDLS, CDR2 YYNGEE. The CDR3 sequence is CASSGQGANEQYF. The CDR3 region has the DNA TGTGCCAGCAGCGGACAGGGGGCCAACGAGCAGTACTTC.

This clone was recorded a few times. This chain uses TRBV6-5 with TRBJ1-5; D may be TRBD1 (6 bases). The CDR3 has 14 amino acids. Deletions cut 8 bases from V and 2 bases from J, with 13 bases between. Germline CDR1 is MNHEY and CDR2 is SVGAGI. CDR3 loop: CASQQGGGNQPQHF. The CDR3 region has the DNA TGTGCCAGCCAACAGGGTGGAGGCAATCAGCCCCAGCATTTT.

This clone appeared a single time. This CDR3 is CASSQASANYGYTF. In nucleotides, the CDR3 is TGCGCCAGCAGCCAAGCCTCGGCTAACTATGGCTACACCTTC. The gene calls are TRBV4-1 and TRBJ1-2; no clear D gene. The CDR3 is 14 amino acids. The V gene's germline CDR1 is MGHRA and CDR2 YSYEKL. The ends were cut back, 1 base at V and 0 bases at J, with 6 bases in the middle.